This record covers a single T cell receptor (beta chain). Its matching antigen is unknown. The length of the CDR3 is 13 residues. From germline, CDR1 is MDHEN and CDR2 SYDVKM. V lost 7 bases, J lost 11 bases, and 18 bases lay in between. These donors were members of the approximately 120-subject validation cohort, a group separate from the roughly 670-subject first cohort. Some clones are missing from TCRdb's copy, which holds only in-frame ones; the method was immunoSEQ multiplex PCR. Of more than 70,000 clones listed, about 94% are singletons. This entry belongs to a study of cytomegalovirus exposure and HLA in healthy donors. Study-level points and caveats: Rarity held for most TCR sequences, but there were some public TCRs that occurred in many donors. In the 120 validation repertoires, about 94% of cluster scores exceeded 0, per a later analysis. Cytomegalovirus association was assigned to more than 150 TCR beta chains.

V and J are TRBV28 and TRBJ1-5, with TRBD1 as a possible D gene (5 bases). Material: PBMCs. This receptor was taken from a young woman in good health and CMV-seronegative. CDR3 protein: CASTSGGDGAQHF. The CDR3 DNA reads TGTGCCAGCACCTCGGGGGGGGACGGAGCCCAGCATTTT.